The entry below gives a single TCR beta chain sequence along with its context. Data came from immunoSEQ multiplex PCR; TCRdb stores just in-frame clones and leaves some out. The top ten clones hold about 0.81% of a sample with 100,000 to 150,000 clones, roughly 92% of them seen once. This entry comes from a study of OX40 agonist ivuxolimab in advanced cancers. Across the study: Patients were given ivuxolimab, an antibody that agonizes OX40 (CD134). The study gave patients intravenous ivuxolimab at 0.01 to 10 mg/kg every 2 weeks.

This CDR3 has 17 amino acids. Germline CDR1 and CDR2: SGHDT and YYEEEE. Trimming pared 0 bases from V and 9 bases from J, leaving 22 bases between. The material was CD4+ or CD8+ T cells sorted from blood, obtained in a trial of the OX40 agonist ivuxolimab. The chain links TRBV5-6 to TRBJ2-1, with D perhaps matching TRBD1 (8 bases). The TCR was taken from an adult with an advanced solid tumor such as melanoma, head and neck, liver or kidney cancer. CDR3 nucleotides: TGTGCCAGCAGCTTGGAGAGTCGCAGGGGGCGCGGGAGTGAGCAGTTCTTC. Protein sequence: CASSLESRRGRGSEQFF.